Reported below is one TCR beta chain. Its target is not known. PCR used 60 Vbeta primers and 13 Jbeta primers. Using immunoSEQ multiplex PCR, the repertoire was profiled, and TCRdb retains in-frame clones only, with some absent. The data contain approximately 150,000 clones, 84% of them singletons. The entry originates in a study of cytomegalovirus exposure and HLA in healthy donors. Whole-study findings and limits: Prior analysis indicated that the majority of TCR beta V segments exhibited productivity approximately 87% or approximately 30% of the time. Reports described diagnosis of cytomegalovirus status by the classifier as highly specific and sensitive. A missense variant in DCLRE1C was later tied to TCR beta V- and J-gene trimming.

V lost 0 bases, J lost 6 bases, and 9 bases lay in between. Germline CDR1 is LNHNV and CDR2 is YYDKDF (reference sequence). CDR3 length equals 14 residues. The sequenced sample consisted of PBMCs. V and J are TRBV15 and TRBJ2-1; maybe TRBD2 (5 bases). This sequence originates from a boy younger than 10 in good health and CMV-seronegative. The DNA for the CDR3 is TGTGCCACCAGCAGAGAGCTAGCCCGCAATGAGCAGTTCTTC. Protein: CATSRELARNEQFF. The full variable domain, in which reference TRBV15 and TRBJ2-1 provide the parts outside the CDR3, is DAMVIQNPRYQVTQFGKPVTLSCSQTLNHNVMYWYQQKSSQAPKLLFHYYDKDFNNEADTPDNFQSRRPNTSFCFLDIRSPGLGDTAMYLCATSRELARNEQFFGPGTRLTVL.